This TCR beta chain was recovered during a study of blood T cell repertoires in COVID-19. On the study more broadly: Material from acute and convalescent COVID-19 was sourced from the United States, Italy and Spain. In each case, the material was cDNA or gDNA derived from T cells, B-cell-depleted T cells, or PBMCs.

As processed by the authors: Nucleated cell number was recorded as an estimate derived from reference gene primer amplification. Generated by immunoSEQ multiplex PCR, the TCRdb table keeps only in-frame clones and is missing some. The V and J calls and the clone size are those of that table, but D and trimming were determined from the DNA. Of over 25,000 clones listed, roughly four fifths were seen once; the top ten hold about 42%. Input material: peripheral blood. The TCR originated in a woman older than 75 with acute or convalescent COVID-19.

CDR3 amino acids: CASTTPGGFCFNTIYF. The DNA of the CDR3 is TGTGCCAGCACTACGCCCGGGGGGTTCTGTTTCAACACCATATATTTT. V is TRBV7-9 and J is TRBJ1-3; D possibly corresponds to TRBD1 (5 bases). The V gene's germline CDR1 is SEHNR and CDR2 FQNEAQ (reference sequence). Trimming removed 7 bases from V and 7 bases from J, with 23 bases in between. The CDR3 runs 16 residues.